Listed below are T cell receptor beta chains from one sample, sequenced in a study of Ad26.COV2.S vaccination and SARS-CoV-2 variants. Some clones are missing from TCRdb's copy, which holds only in-frame ones; the method was immunoSEQ multiplex PCR. The data contain some 250,000 clones, roughly 88% of them singletons. This material consisted of peripheral blood, taken in a trial of Ad26.COV2.S vaccine versus placebo. The receptors derive from a person between 18 and 65 years old who received the Ad26.COV2.S COVID-19 vaccine or a placebo. Both conserved end residues are part of each CDR3. The D gene is left open where the match is weak. The size entry is marked missing in some rows and otherwise reads once, few, many or a size class.

J gene	D gene	V gene	clone size	CDR3 DNA	CDR3 protein
TRBJ2-5	TRBD1	TRBV7-2	.	TGTGCCAGCAGCAAAAACCTACAGACAGGGGGCTTAGAGACCCAGTACTTC	CASSKNLQTGGLETQYF
TRBJ1-3	.	TRBV18	.	TGTGCCAGCTCACCAGGACCCCGACACTCTGGAAACACCATATATTTT	CASSPGPRHSGNTIYF
TRBJ2-3	TRBD2	TRBV7-9	.	TGTGCCAGCAGCTTCACGACCTCCTTAGCGGGGAGCACAGATACGCAGTATTTT	CASSFTTSLAGSTDTQYF
TRBJ1-5	.	TRBV7-9	.	TGTGCCAGCAGCTTAGACGGCACCAATCAGCCCCAGCATTTT	CASSLDGTNQPQHF
TRBJ2-3	TRBD1	TRBV6-2/TRBV6-3	.	TGTGCCAGCAGTAAACAGGGGAGCACAGATACGCAGTATTTT	CASSKQGSTDTQYF
TRBJ2-1	TRBD1	TRBV3-1/TRBV3-2	.	TGTGCCAGCAGCCTCTTACCGGACAGGCCTGCGTTCTTC	CASSLLPDRPAFF
TRBJ2-1	TRBD2	TRBV4-2	.	TGTGCCAGCAGCCAAGTGCGGACTAGCGGTTCCTACAATGAGCAGTTCTTC	CASSQVRTSGSYNEQFF
TRBJ2-7	TRBD1	TRBV28	.	TGTGCCAGCAGTTCTCCCGGGACAGGGGCCTACGAGCAGTACTTC	CASSSPGTGAYEQYF
TRBJ2-7	TRBD2	TRBV4-3	.	TGCGCCAGCAGCCAACTAGCGGGAGACAATTACGAGCAGTACTTC	CASSQLAGDNYEQYF
TRBJ1-1	.	TRBV28	.	TGTGCCAGCAGTTCACACAGGGAGAACACTGAAGCTTTCTTT	CASSSHRENTEAFF
TRBJ2-1	.	TRBV18	.	TGTGCCAGCTCCTCCGGCGGGGCGGCACGCTATAAGAGCTCCTACAATGAGCAGTTCTTC	CASSSGGAARYKSSYNEQFF
TRBJ2-1	TRBD2	TRBV6-1	.	TGTGCCAGCAGTGTTTGGTCCACTAGCGGGGGGGCCAGGTCCTACAATGAGCAGTTCTTC	CASSVWSTSGGARSYNEQFF
TRBJ2-1	TRBD2	TRBV2	.	TGTGCCAGCAGGGGACTAGCGGGAGAGCAGTTCTTC	CASRGLAGEQFF
TRBJ2-2	TRBD1	TRBV7-9	.	TGTGCCAGCAGCGGCCGGGACAGGGCGGCCGGGGAGCTGTTTTTT	CASSGRDRAAGELFF
TRBJ2-5	.	TRBV28	.	TGTGCCAGCAGTATTACAGGGGAGACCCAGTACTTC	CASSITGETQYF
TRBJ2-1	.	TRBV6-2/TRBV6-3	.	TGTGCCAGCAGTTACACCTCGACTGGATCGGGCGAGCAGTTCTTC	CASSYTSTGSGEQFF
TRBJ1-2	.	TRBV6-5	.	TGTGCCAGCATCAAAGACTATGGCTACACCTTC	CASIKDYGYTF
TRBJ1-6	.	TRBV6-5	medium-sized	TGTGCCAGCAGTTTGGGCAGAGACAATTCACCCCTCCACTTT	CASSLGRDNSPLHF
TRBJ2-3	.	TRBV4-3	.	TGCGCCAGCAGCCAAGATGCTACGGGGTGGGATACGCAGTATTTT	CASSQDATGWDTQYF
TRBJ2-1	.	TRBV7-9	.	TGTGCCAGCAGCTTAGTTAACTACAATGAGCAGTTCTTC	CASSLVNYNEQFF
TRBJ2-3	.	TRBV9	.	TGTGCCAGCAGCCCGCTGGGGGATACGCAGTATTTT	CASSPLGDTQYF
TRBJ1-2	.	TRBV24-1	.	TGTGCCACCAGTGACTCCAACTATGGCTACACCTTC	CATSDSNYGYTF
TRBJ1-4	.	TRBV28	.	TGTGCCAGCAGTCCGGGGGGGTCGGCTAATGAAAAACTGTTTTTT	CASSPGGSANEKLFF
TRBJ2-2	TRBD1	TRBV3-1/TRBV3-2	.	TGTGCCAGCCGGACAGGGGTGGCCGGGGAGCTGTTTTTT	CASRTGVAGELFF
TRBJ1-1	.	TRBV27	.	TGTGCCAGCAGTTTAGGGGAGGTGAACACTGAAGCTTTCTTT	CASSLGEVNTEAFF
TRBJ2-7	TRBD2	TRBV7-6	.	TGTGCCAGCAGCTTCGGGACTAGGTGGGAGCAGTACTTC	CASSFGTRWEQYF
TRBJ1-2	.	TRBV19	.	TGTGCCAGTAGTATTAATCTCCGGACGACTAACTATGGCTACACCTTC	CASSINLRTTNYGYTF
TRBJ2-1	.	TRBV9	.	TGTGCCAGCAGCGTATCGTGGGGCTACAATGAGCAGTTCTTC	CASSVSWGYNEQFF
TRBJ1-1	.	TRBV19	few	TGTGCCAGTAGTATGCAGGGAGGGCGGACTGAAGCTTTCTTT	CASSMQGGRTEAFF
TRBJ2-5	TRBD1	TRBV5-4	.	TGTGCCAGCAGCTTGGCGGACAGGGGGACAGAGACCCAGTACTTC	CASSLADRGTETQYF
TRBJ2-7	.	TRBV5-4	.	TGTGCCAGCAGCTTGAAACTAGCCGCCTACGAGCAGTACTTC	CASSLKLAAYEQYF
TRBJ2-1	TRBD2	TRBV9	.	TGTGCCAGCAGCCCTCGACTAGCGGGGGTTTACAATGAGCAGTTCTTC	CASSPRLAGVYNEQFF
TRBJ2-3	.	TRBV27	.	TGTGCCAGCAGTTTAGGAACAGGGACAGATACGCAGTATTTT	CASSLGTGTDTQYF